Following are 28 T cell receptor beta chains from one sample sequenced in a study of chemoradiotherapy in HPV16-positive cancers. TCRdb's copy holds only in-frame clones and misses some; the assay was immunoSEQ multiplex PCR. The table records some 10,000 clones, over 65% of them present only once. This material was collected from a patient who underwent chemoradiotherapy. Receptors were obtained from a human donor with HPV-associated anogenital cancer.

This chain joins TRBV28 and TRBJ2-7; tentative D call: TRBD2 (6 bases). V lost 6 bases to trimming and J lost 3 bases, with 18 bases between them. Germline V lookup: CDR1 MDHEN, CDR2 SYDVKM. CDR3 length: 15 residues. CDR3 loop: CASSLGGVHGYEQYF. As DNA, the CDR3 is TGTGCCAGCAGCCTGGGGGGAGTACACGGCTACGAGCAGTACTTC.

The chain employs TRBV6-4 and TRBJ2-3; D ambiguous. The CDR3 loop spans 13 amino acids. V was shortened by 0 bases and J by 2 bases, with 3 bases between the two germline ends. Germline V gene data show CDR1 as MRHNA and CDR2 as SNTAGT. CDR3 DNA sequence: TGTGCCAGCAGTGACTCGACCACAGATACGCAGTATTTT. This sequence encodes CASSDSTTDTQYF.

This clone was seen more than once but under ten times. This rearrangement joins TRBV6-4 to TRBJ2-3, with 12 bases aligning to TRBD2. Trimming removed 4 bases from V and 1 base from J; junction bases left unmatched: 0. CDR3 size: 15 residues. The V gene's germline CDR1 is MRHNA and CDR2 SNTAGT. CDR3 loop: CASSGLAGGTDTQYF. CDR3 DNA: TGTGCCAGCAGTGGACTAGCGGGAGGCACAGATACGCAGTATTTT.

The rearrangement joins TRBV19 to TRBJ1-1; D gene ambiguous. Germline V gene lookup returns CDR1 LNHDA and CDR2 SQIVND (reference sequence). V was pared by 2 bases and J by 1 base, with 5 bases between. The CDR3 loop spans 13 amino acids. The CDR3 DNA reads as TGTGCCAGTAGTATATCAGGGAACACTGAAGCTTTCTTT. This encodes CASSISGNTEAFF.

CDR3 sequence: CASSLVPSGNFYNEQFF. CDR3 DNA sequence: TGCGCCAGCAGCTTGGTGCCTAGCGGGAATTTCTACAATGAGCAGTTCTTC. The chain joins TRBV5-1 to TRBJ2-1; 9 nucleotides align to TRBD2. CDR3 length: 17 residues. Germline V gene lookup returns CDR1 SGHRS and CDR2 YFSETQ. V gave up 0 bases and J gave up 3 bases; unmatched junction bases: 7.

The V gene is TRBV4-3, the J gene TRBJ1-4, with 10 bases lining up with TRBD1. The CDR3 spans 16 residues. CDR1 is LGHNA and CDR2 is YSLEER in the germline V gene. V shed 0 bases, J shed 6 bases, and the junction held 4 bases outside the gene matches. CDR3 sequence reads: CASSQDLGTGDEKLFF. CDR3 coding DNA: TGCGCCAGCAGCCAAGATCTTGGGACAGGGGATGAAAAACTGTTTTTT.

Of note for this clone: The junction differs from germline at one of its ends, possibly a read error. The chain carries TRBV6-1 and TRBJ1-2; D possibly corresponds to TRBD1 (5 bases). Germline V CDR1 and CDR2: MNHNS, SASEGT. This CDR3 has 14 amino acids. The CDR3 coding sequence is TGTGCCAGCAGCGAAGGGGCGCTGGGCTATGGCTACACCTTC. This gives the protein CASSEGALGYGYTF.

CDR3 DNA sequence: TGTGCCAGCAGCGGCAGGGGGCTGGGGGAGACCCAGTACTTC. Amino acid sequence: CASSGRGLGETQYF. This chain uses TRBV7-9 with TRBJ2-5; 8 nucleotides match TRBD1. The junction had 7 bases not matched to a gene; V was cut back by 5 bases and J by 5 bases. CDR1 and CDR2 (germline): SEHNR, FQNEAQ (reference sequence). This CDR3 spans 14 amino acids.

The chain employs TRBV25-1 and TRBJ1-1, with 9 nucleotides matching TRBD1. This CDR3 spans 15 amino acids. Germline CDR1 reads MGHDK; CDR2 reads SYGVNS. After removal of 6 bases from V and 2 bases from J, the junction contained 7 bases not matched to a gene. CDR3 residues: CASRERDRENTEAFF. In nucleotides, the CDR3 is TGTGCCAGCAGAGAGAGGGACAGGGAAAACACTGAAGCTTTCTTT.

The DNA of the CDR3 is TGTGCCAGCAGCTTAGGGGGCCGGGACACAGATACGCAGTATTTT. It translates to CASSLGGRDTDTQYF. The V call is TRBV7-9, the J call TRBJ2-3; D could derive from TRBD1 or TRBD2 (5 bases each). Trimming pared 1 base from V and 2 bases from J, leaving 10 bases between. The CDR3 has 15 residues. CDR1 and CDR2 (germline): SEHNR, FQNEAQ (reference sequence).

The chain recombines TRBV7-8 with TRBJ2-1; D possibly corresponds to TRBD2 (5 bases). The germline V gene encodes CDR1 SGHVS and CDR2 FQNEAQ. The CDR3 spans 17 residues. Trimming took 1 base from V and 0 from J, leaving 13 bases between them. Here the CDR3 reads CASSLGLAPSSYNEQFF. The CDR3 DNA reads TGTGCCAGCAGCTTAGGGCTAGCTCCTAGCTCCTACAATGAGCAGTTCTTC.

CDR3 protein: CASSQTWQPNYEQYF. CDR3 sequence (DNA): TGTGCCAGCAGCCAGACGTGGCAGCCCAACTACGAGCAGTACTTC. The chain carries TRBV7-8 and TRBJ2-7; no clear D gene. V shed 5 bases and J shed 3 bases, with 17 bases lying between them. The CDR3 length is 15 residues. CDR1 and CDR2 from the germline V gene are SGHVS and FQNEAQ.

The chain uses TRBV4-2 and TRBJ2-7; 8 bases are a match to TRBD1. The V gene's germline CDR1 is LGHNA and CDR2 YNFKEQ. J lost 7 bases, V lost 7 bases, and 9 bases had no gene match. This CDR3 has 13 amino acids. CDR3 region: CASNAQGDGEQYF. In nucleotides, the CDR3 is TGTGCCAGCAATGCACAGGGGGATGGGGAGCAGTACTTC.

The V and J genes are TRBV30 and TRBJ1-1; D is unclear. Germline CDR1 GTSNPN, CDR2 SVGIG (reference sequence). This CDR3 has 12 amino acids. V lost 3 bases, J lost 1 base, and 6 bases lay in between. The CDR3 DNA is TGTGCCTGGAGGCAGAAGAACACTGAAGCTTTCTTT. Residues: CAWRQKNTEAFF.

The chain has TRBV7-9 and TRBJ2-3; 9 positions match TRBD1. The CDR3 covers 15 residues. Trimming at V came to 4 bases and at J to 1 base, leaving 3 bases not matched to a gene. Germline V gene sequence: CDR1 SEHNR, CDR2 FQNEAQ (reference sequence). The CDR3 protein is CASSSRTGGTDTQYF. The CDR3, as DNA: TGTGCCAGCAGCTCGCGGACAGGGGGCACAGATACGCAGTATTTT.

The chain is built from TRBV7-8 and TRBJ1-5; 7 nucleotides line up with TRBD1. CDR3 length: 15 amino acids. Trimming at V came to 3 bases and at J to 5 bases, leaving 7 bases not matched to a gene. Germline V gene sequence: CDR1 SGHVS, CDR2 FQNEAQ. The chain's CDR3 is CASSLGQGEYQPQHF. The CDR3 nucleotides are TGTGCCAGCAGCTTGGGGCAGGGGGAGTATCAGCCCCAGCATTTT.

This sequence joins TRBV4-3 and TRBJ2-1; D is unresolved. Trimming removed 3 bases from V and 4 bases from J, with 16 bases in between. CDR3 length: 16 amino acids. Germline V CDR1 and CDR2: LGHNA, YSLEER. The CDR3 loop reads CASSQSLRNRYNEQFF. The DNA for the CDR3 is TGCGCCAGCAGCCAGAGCCTTCGAAATCGATACAATGAGCAGTTCTTC.

The chain carries TRBV7-9 and TRBJ1-1; possibly TRBD1 for D (5 bases). V lost 0 bases and J 7 bases, leaving 9 bases between the germline ends. The CDR3 is made up of 13 amino acids. Germline values: CDR1 SEHNR, CDR2 FQNEAQ (reference sequence). The CDR3: CASSLAPGIEAFF. The CDR3, as DNA: TGTGCCAGCAGCTTAGCGCCAGGGATTGAAGCTTTCTTT.

The chain joins TRBV9 to TRBJ2-1; 7 nucleotides align to TRBD2. The V gene's germline CDR1 is SGDLS and CDR2 YYNGEE. This CDR3 contains 22 residues. With V trimmed by 2 bases and J by 5 bases, 28 bases remained unmatched. The CDR3 protein is CASSVLQTNGRLPHSPNNEQFF. CDR3 nucleotide sequence: TGTGCCAGCAGCGTTCTCCAAACTAACGGGAGGCTGCCCCATTCACCCAACAATGAGCAGTTCTTC.

The sample holds a few counts of this clone. J is TRBJ2-5 and V is TRBV7-3, with D perhaps matching TRBD1 (6 bases). Trimming took 1 base from V and 5 from J, leaving 14 bases between them. Per the germline V gene, CDR1 is SGHTA and CDR2 is FQGTGA. The CDR3 contains 15 residues. The chain's CDR3 is CASSLKGDIGETQYF. The DNA for the CDR3 is TGTGCCAGCAGCTTAAAAGGGGACATTGGGGAGACCCAGTACTTC. The full variable domain, its missing parts supplied by reference TRBV7-3 and TRBJ2-5, is GAGVSQTPSNKVTEKGKYVELRCDPISGHTALYWYRQSLGQGPEFLIYFQGTGAADDSGLPNDRFFAVRPEGSVSTLKIQRTERGDSAVYLCASSLKGDIGETQYFGPGTRLLVL.

This chain uses TRBV6-5 with TRBJ2-3; 13 bases map to TRBD2. Trimming took 2 bases from V and 4 from J; bases not matched to a gene: 3. Germline CDR1 MNHEY, CDR2 SVGAGI. The CDR3 loop spans 16 amino acids. CDR3 in amino acids: CASSYRTSGSSDTQYF. The CDR3 nucleotides are TGTGCCAGCAGTTACAGGACTAGCGGGAGCTCAGATACGCAGTATTTT.

The chain is built from TRBV5-1 and TRBJ2-1, with TRBD2 matching 7 bases. The V segment lost 0 bases and the J segment 6 bases; nucleotides outside the gene matches: 9. Germline V gene lookup returns CDR1 SGHRS and CDR2 YFSETQ. The CDR3 is made up of 16 amino acids. The CDR3 nucleotides read TGCGCCAGCAGCTTGGTGGGCGAGGGAGGGGCCAATGAGCAGTTCTTC. This encodes CASSLVGEGGANEQFF.

V and J are TRBV29-1 and TRBJ2-5; D not resolved. Germline values: CDR1 SQVTM, CDR2 ANQGSEA. The CDR3 consists of 12 residues. V lost 0 bases to trimming and J lost 7 bases, with 9 bases between them. The CDR3: CSVEDQDGTQYF. The CDR3 bases are TGCAGCGTTGAAGATCAGGATGGGACCCAGTACTTC.

The CDR3 DNA reads as TGTGCCAGCAGCGTAGCGGTCAGCATGGGAGAGACCCAGTACTTC. Its translation is CASSVAVSMGETQYF. The V gene is TRBV9, the J gene TRBJ2-5; no definite D call. V was shortened by 0 bases and J by 4 bases, with 13 bases between the two germline ends. The germline CDR1 and CDR2 sequences are SGDLS and YYNGEE. This CDR3 spans 15 amino acids.

The chain joins TRBV7-2 to TRBJ1-2; no reliable D call. The CDR3 is made up of 13 amino acids. The germline V and J ends were trimmed by 1 base and 5 bases, with 8 bases remaining between them. Germline V gene data show CDR1 as SGHTA and CDR2 as FQGNSA. The DNA of the CDR3 is TGTGCCAGCAGCTTAGACCAGCTATATGGCTACACCTTC. Translated, it gives CASSLDQLYGYTF.

The rearrangement joins TRBV7-9 to TRBJ1-1; 9 nucleotides line up with TRBD1. The V and J ends lost 3 bases and 1 base, in that order; junction bases with no gene match: 3. Germline V gives CDR1 SEHNR, CDR2 FQNEAQ (reference sequence). This CDR3 spans 15 amino acids. CDR3 nucleotides: TGTGCCAGCAGCTTGGGGACAGGGAGGAACACTGAAGCTTTCTTT. Translation gives CASSLGTGRNTEAFF.

The chain has TRBV28 and TRBJ2-1; TRBD2 aligns across 8 bases. Germline lookup yields CDR1 MDHEN and CDR2 SYDVKM. This CDR3 has 14 amino acids. Unmatched junction bases numbered 9, after V lost 7 bases and J lost 7 bases. The CDR3 loop is CASKPSGSVNEQFF. The CDR3 DNA sequence: TGTGCCAGCAAACCCAGCGGGAGTGTTAATGAGCAGTTCTTC.

The chain links TRBV7-9 to TRBJ2-7; 9 positions agree with TRBD2. This CDR3 is 14 amino acids long. CDR1 is SEHNR, CDR2 FQNEAQ, per germline (reference sequence). V was pared by 1 base and J by 3 bases, with 1 base of the junction left unmatched. CDR3 region: CASSLGLADYEQYF. CDR3 nucleotides: TGTGCCAGCAGCTTAGGACTAGCGGACTACGAGCAGTACTTC.